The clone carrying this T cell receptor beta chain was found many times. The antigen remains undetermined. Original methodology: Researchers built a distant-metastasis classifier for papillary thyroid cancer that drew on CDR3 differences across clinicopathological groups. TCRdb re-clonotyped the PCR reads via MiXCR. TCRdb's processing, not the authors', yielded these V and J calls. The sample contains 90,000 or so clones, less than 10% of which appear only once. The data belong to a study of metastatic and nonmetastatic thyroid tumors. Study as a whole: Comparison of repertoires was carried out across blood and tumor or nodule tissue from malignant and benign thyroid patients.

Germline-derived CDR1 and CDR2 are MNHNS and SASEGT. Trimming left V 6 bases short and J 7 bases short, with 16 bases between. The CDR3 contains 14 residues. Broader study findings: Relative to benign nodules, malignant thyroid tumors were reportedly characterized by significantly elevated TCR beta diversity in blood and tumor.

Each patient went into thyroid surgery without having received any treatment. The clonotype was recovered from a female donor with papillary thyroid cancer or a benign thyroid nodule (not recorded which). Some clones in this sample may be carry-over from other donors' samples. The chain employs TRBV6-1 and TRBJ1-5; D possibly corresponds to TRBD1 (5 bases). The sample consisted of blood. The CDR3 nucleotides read TGTGCCAGCAGCCTCGATAATCGGGGGCAGCCCCAGCATTTT. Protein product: CASSLDNRGQPQHF.